This T cell receptor beta chain is from a study of OX40 agonist ivuxolimab in advanced cancers. Overall study: Patients received the agonistic anti-OX40 (CD134) antibody ivuxolimab. Partial responses occurred in Three dose-escalation patients, one with hepatocellular carcinoma and two with cutaneous melanoma.

With 3 bases removed from V and 7 bases from J, the gap between germline ends came to 13 bases. The CDR3 totals 13 residues. Germline assignment: CDR1 SGHTS and CDR2 YDEGEE. Sequenced by immunoSEQ multiplex PCR; TCRdb stores in-frame clones only, minus some. Among 23,000 or so clones listed, roughly three quarters were seen once. Sequences were derived from CD4+ or CD8+ T cells sorted from blood, sampled in a trial of the OX40 agonist ivuxolimab. The TCR comes from an adult with an advanced solid tumor such as melanoma, head and neck, liver or kidney cancer. V is TRBV5-8 and J is TRBJ1-1, with no clear D. The CDR3 region is CASSYTHWSEAFF. The CDR3 DNA is TGTGCCAGCAGCTACACCCATTGGAGTGAAGCTTTCTTT.